This is a list of T cell receptor beta chains from one sample in a study of Ad26.COV2.S vaccination and SARS-CoV-2 variants. The protocol was immunoSEQ multiplex PCR, while the TCRdb copy is restricted to in-frame clones and leaves out a portion. The data show some 410,000 clones, around 92% seen once. The source was peripheral blood, collected in a trial of Ad26.COV2.S vaccine versus placebo. These receptors came from a person between 18 and 60 years old who received the Ad26.COV2.S COVID-19 vaccine or a placebo. The CDR3 runs from the conserved cysteine through the conserved F or W. The order of the fields is D gene, CDR3 length, V gene, clone size, J gene, CDR3 protein, CDR3 DNA. A D gene is named only where the DNA matches it firmly. Some rows mark clone size as missing; the rest say once, few, many or name a class of expanded clone.

NA	13	TRBV7-6	once	TRBJ1-2	CASSLVRGDGYTF	TGTGCCAGCAGCTTGGTCAGGGGAGATGGCTACACCTTC
NA	16	TRBV19	NA	TRBJ1-1	CASKPTSTGMNTEAFF	TGTGCCAGTAAGCCCACATCGACCGGGATGAACACTGAAGCTTTCTTT
NA	16	TRBV6-2/TRBV6-3	NA	TRBJ1-5	CASSYSGAGNDQPQHF	TGTGCCAGCAGTTACTCGGGCGCAGGAAACGATCAGCCCCAGCATTTT
NA	12	TRBV28	NA	TRBJ2-1	CASSFALNEQFF	TGTGCCAGCAGTTTTGCCCTCAATGAGCAGTTCTTC
NA	15	TRBV2	NA	TRBJ2-5	CASSGWGAREETQYF	TGTGCCAGCAGCGGATGGGGGGCGCGGGAGGAGACCCAGTACTTC
NA	14	TRBV5-1	once	TRBJ1-2	CASSFRVREDGYTF	TGCGCCAGCAGCTTCCGGGTCAGGGAAGATGGCTACACCTTC
NA	17	TRBV18	NA	TRBJ1-2	CASSANGVQDSSGGYTF	TGTGCCAGCTCAGCTAACGGGGTACAGGACTCCTCCGGCGGCTACACCTTC
NA	15	TRBV6-5	once	TRBJ2-6	CASSQVGAGANVLTF	TGTGCCAGCAGTCAGGTGGGGGCTGGGGCCAACGTCCTGACTTTC
NA	14	TRBV19	NA	TRBJ1-2	CASSRTARGLGYTF	TGTGCCAGTAGTAGGACAGCCCGGGGCCTCGGCTACACCTTC
NA	15	TRBV9	NA	TRBJ2-7	CASSVGLGGVYEQYF	TGTGCCAGCAGCGTAGGTTTGGGGGGCGTCTACGAGCAGTACTTC
NA	12	TRBV9	NA	TRBJ1-1	CASSVAGTEAFF	TGTGCCAGCAGCGTAGCGGGCACTGAAGCTTTCTTT
TRBD1	14	TRBV7-8	NA	TRBJ2-7	CASSLVGQTYEQYF	TGTGCCAGCAGCTTAGTGGGACAGACCTACGAGCAGTACTTC
NA	14	TRBV9	NA	TRBJ2-7	CASSVGRAEYEQYF	TGTGCCAGCAGCGTAGGCAGGGCAGAGTACGAGCAGTACTTC
NA	15	TRBV12-1	NA	TRBJ1-2	CASSFVRRDLYGYTF	TGTGCCAGCAGCTTTGTTCGGAGAGACTTATATGGCTACACCTTC
TRBD1	16	TRBV2	NA	TRBJ2-7	CASSIGQGAISYEQYF	TGTGCCAGCAGTATTGGACAGGGGGCTATCAGCTACGAGCAGTACTTC
TRBD1	13	TRBV27	NA	TRBJ1-5	CASSWTGDQPQHF	TGTGCCAGCAGTTGGACAGGGGATCAGCCCCAGCATTTT
NA	13	TRBV5-1	NA	TRBJ2-7	CASSSLTDYEQYF	TGCGCCAGCAGCTCCTTGACAGACTACGAGCAGTACTTC
NA	18	TRBV5-6	NA	TRBJ2-6	CASRKGLMLTSGANVLTF	TGTGCCAGCAGGAAGGGACTGATGCTAACCTCTGGGGCCAACGTCCTGACTTTC
TRBD1	14	TRBV28	NA	TRBJ1-5	CASSYDRGQQPQHF	TGTGCCAGCAGTTACGACAGGGGGCAACAGCCCCAGCATTTT
TRBD1	15	TRBV11-3	NA	TRBJ2-2	CASSAGQGDTGELFF	TGTGCCAGCAGCGCGGGACAGGGCGACACCGGGGAGCTGTTTTTT
TRBD1	14	TRBV27	NA	TRBJ2-5	CASSYRGAQETQYF	TGTGCCAGCAGTTACAGGGGTGCCCAAGAGACCCAGTACTTC
NA	16	TRBV6-5	NA	TRBJ1-2	CASSYLTRKEHYGYTF	TGTGCCAGCAGTTACTTGACTCGTAAGGAACACTATGGCTACACCTTC
NA	14	TRBV5-6	NA	TRBJ1-1	CASRPSSGWPEAFF	TGTGCCAGCAGACCCTCGTCTGGGTGGCCTGAAGCTTTCTTT
TRBD1	15	TRBV6-6	NA	TRBJ1-2	CASSPLGTGGAGYTF	TGTGCCAGCAGTCCCCTCGGGACAGGGGGGGCTGGCTACACCTTC
TRBD2	14	TRBV19	once	TRBJ2-1	CASSIGLAGNEQFF	TGTGCCAGTAGTATAGGGCTAGCGGGGAATGAGCAGTTCTTC
TRBD1	15	TRBV28	NA	TRBJ1-4	CASSSRDSPGEKLFF	TGTGCCAGCAGTTCACGGGACAGTCCGGGGGAAAAACTGTTTTTT